The T cell receptor (beta chain) described here comes from a study of neurological immune-mediated disorders. The cDNA was generated by 5'RACE with 10-nucleotide random UMIs. TCRdb re-derived calls from the 5' RACE reads in MiXCR, one entry per CDR3 protein. The profile shows about 65,000 distinct CDR3 sequences, over 4% of them singletons. Unsorted libraries were generated from 2 million PBMCs. These cells had been stored in RNAlater at -80 C. This clonotype was recorded many times. Antigen: not known. The study's findings and limits: Expanded clones shared no identical CDR3 amino acid sequences across subjects, which suggested private TCR-beta repertoires in all groups. The most TCR clonal expansion was seen in HTLV-1-associated myelopathy, whereas the least was seen in multiple sclerosis, below the level in healthy controls.

V gave up 4 bases and J gave up 5 bases; unmatched junction bases: 26. The CDR3 consists of 22 residues. In germline, CDR1 is MGHRA, CDR2 YSYEKL. The sequenced sample consisted of PBMCs. This clonotype was sampled from a man between 50 and 59 years old with multiple sclerosis. The V call is TRBV4-1, the J call TRBJ2-6; 7 bases fit TRBD1. The CDR3 loop reads CASSLISIRGQATGVWANVLTF. The CDR3 DNA sequence: TGCGCCAGCAGCCTGATCTCGATACGTGGACAGGCGACCGGGGTTTGGGCCAACGTCCTGACTTTC.